This T cell receptor (beta chain) was captured by sequencing in a study of glioma-infiltrating T cells after dendritic cell vaccination. The assay was immunoSEQ multiplex PCR, and TCRdb's table has in-frame clones only and misses some. The sample has under 100,000 clones; about 85% are singletons. CDR1 and CDR2 from the germline V gene are SGHRS and YFSETQ. J gave up 6 bases and V 0 bases, and 4 bases lay outside the gene matches. This CDR3 is built from 15 residues. The sequencing used blood, collected before dendritic cell vaccination. The receptor's source is a human donor with glioblastoma. The chain recombines TRBV5-1 with TRBJ2-2; 8 bases line up with TRBD1. This chain's CDR3 is CASSLDGRGPGELFF. In DNA form, the CDR3 reads TGCGCCAGCAGCTTGGATGGCAGGGGGCCCGGGGAGCTGTTTTTT.